This T cell receptor (beta chain) was identified during a study of CD8+ T cells in alopecia areata. V was clipped by 4 bases and J by 1 base; unmatched bases: 1. The CDR3 is made up of 15 amino acids. In germline, CDR1 is SNHLY, CDR2 FYNNEI. Extracted RNA was reverse transcribed, and the resulting cDNA served as sequencing template. The method was immunoSEQ multiplex PCR; TCRdb's version includes in-frame clones alone and lacks a portion of them. This table holds more than 85,000 clones, roughly 42% found once. This TCR was recovered from a human donor with alopecia areata. Sequencing was performed on CD4+ T cells sorted from blood. V and J are TRBV2 and TRBJ2-7; 13 bases are a match to TRBD2. CDR3 sequence reads: CASSVGLAGSYEQYF. The CDR3 DNA sequence: TGTGCCAGCAGTGTGGGACTAGCGGGGTCCTACGAGCAGTACTTC.